This T cell receptor beta chain was recorded in a study of shared clonotypes between healthy human individuals. General study results and limits: It was expected that sequencing depth would affect clonotype sharing among donors. Clonotypes not shared had lower generation probabilities than those common to all four donors.

On this clone itself: Its target is unknown.

The CDR3 contains 17 residues. Per germline, CDR1 MNHEY and CDR2 SMNVEV (reference sequence). V lost 4 bases and J lost 3; bases outside the gene matches: 8. The assay was immunoSEQ multiplex PCR, and TCRdb's table has in-frame clones only and misses some. Among 950,000 to 1,100,000 clones listed, about 80% were seen once. Material: memory CD4+ T cells from PBMCs. The subset denotes: CD45RA-negative fraction. This TCR came from a young man in good health. Some clones in this sample may be carry-over from other donors' samples. The gene calls are TRBV27 and TRBJ2-1; TRBD2 matches at 11 bases. The CDR3 spells CASSSYLTSGDYNEQFF. In nucleotides, the CDR3 is TGTGCCAGCAGTTCTTACTTGACTAGCGGGGACTACAATGAGCAGTTCTTC.